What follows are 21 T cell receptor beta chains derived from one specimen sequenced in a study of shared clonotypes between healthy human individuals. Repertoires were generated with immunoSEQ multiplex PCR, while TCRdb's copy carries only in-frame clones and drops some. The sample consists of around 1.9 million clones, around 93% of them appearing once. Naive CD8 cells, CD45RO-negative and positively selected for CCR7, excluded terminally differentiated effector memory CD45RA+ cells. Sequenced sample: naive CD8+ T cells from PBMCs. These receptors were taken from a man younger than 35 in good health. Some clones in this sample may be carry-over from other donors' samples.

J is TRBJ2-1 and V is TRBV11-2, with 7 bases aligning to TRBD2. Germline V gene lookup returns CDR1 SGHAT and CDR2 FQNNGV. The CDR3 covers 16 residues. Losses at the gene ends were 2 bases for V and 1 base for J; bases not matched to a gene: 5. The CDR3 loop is CASSLILAESYNEQFF. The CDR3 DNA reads TGTGCCAGCAGCTTAATCCTAGCGGAATCCTACAATGAGCAGTTCTTC. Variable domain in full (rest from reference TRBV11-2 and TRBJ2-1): EAGVAQSPRYKIIEKRQSVAFWCNPISGHATLYWYQQILGQGPKLLIQFQNNGVVDDSQLPKDRFSAERLKGVDSTLKIQPAKLEDSAVYLCASSLILAESYNEQFFGPGTRLTVL.

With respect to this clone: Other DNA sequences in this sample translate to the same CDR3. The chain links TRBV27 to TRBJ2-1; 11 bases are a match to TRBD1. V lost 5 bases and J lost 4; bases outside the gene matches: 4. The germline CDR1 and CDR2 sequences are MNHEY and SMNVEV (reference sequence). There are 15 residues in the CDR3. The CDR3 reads CASSVDRGPYNEQFF. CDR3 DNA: TGTGCCAGCAGTGTGGACAGGGGGCCTTACAATGAGCAGTTCTTC.

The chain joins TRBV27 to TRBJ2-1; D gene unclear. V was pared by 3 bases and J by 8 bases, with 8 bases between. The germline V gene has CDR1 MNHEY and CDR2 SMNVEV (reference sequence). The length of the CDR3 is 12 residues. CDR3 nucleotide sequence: TGTGCCAGCAGTTTGCGAGCCGATGAGCAGTTCTTC. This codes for CASSLRADEQFF.

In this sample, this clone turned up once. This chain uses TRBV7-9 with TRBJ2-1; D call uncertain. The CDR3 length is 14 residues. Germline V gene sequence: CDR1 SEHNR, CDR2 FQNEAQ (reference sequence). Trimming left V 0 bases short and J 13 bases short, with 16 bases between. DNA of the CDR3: TGTGCCAGCAGCTTAGCGCTGGTTAGCTGGCATCAGTTCTTC. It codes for CASSLALVSWHQFF.

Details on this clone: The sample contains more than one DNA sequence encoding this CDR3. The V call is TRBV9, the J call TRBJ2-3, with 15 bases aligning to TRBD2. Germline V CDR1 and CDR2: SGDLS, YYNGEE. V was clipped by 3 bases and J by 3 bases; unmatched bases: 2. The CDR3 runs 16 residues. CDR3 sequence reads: CASSAGTSGRTDTQYF. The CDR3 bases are TGTGCCAGCAGCGCAGGGACTAGCGGGAGGACAGATACGCAGTATTTT. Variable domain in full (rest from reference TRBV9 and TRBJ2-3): DSGVTQTPKHLITATGQRVTLRCSPRSGDLSVYWYQQSLDQGLQFLIQYYNGEERAKGNILERFSAQQFPDLHSELNLSSLELGDSALYFCASSAGTSGRTDTQYFGPGTRLTVL.

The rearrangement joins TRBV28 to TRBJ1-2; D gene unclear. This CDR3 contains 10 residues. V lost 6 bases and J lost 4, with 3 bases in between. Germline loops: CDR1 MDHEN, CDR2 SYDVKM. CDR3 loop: CASSFYGYTF. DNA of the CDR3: TGTGCCAGCAGCTTCTATGGCTACACCTTC.

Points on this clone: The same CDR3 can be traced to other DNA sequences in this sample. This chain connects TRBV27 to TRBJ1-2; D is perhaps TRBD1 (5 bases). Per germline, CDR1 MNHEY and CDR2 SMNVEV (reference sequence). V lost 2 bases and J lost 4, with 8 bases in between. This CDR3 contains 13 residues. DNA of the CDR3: TGTGCCAGCAGTTTAAAGGGGTCCTATGGCTACACCTTC. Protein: CASSLKGSYGYTF.

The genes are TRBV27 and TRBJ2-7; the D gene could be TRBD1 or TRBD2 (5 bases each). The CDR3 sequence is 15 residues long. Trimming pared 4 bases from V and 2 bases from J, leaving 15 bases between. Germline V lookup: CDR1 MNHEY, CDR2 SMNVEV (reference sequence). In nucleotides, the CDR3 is TGTGCCAGCAGTTCCGGGACGGCCTATACCTACGAGCAGTACTTC. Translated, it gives CASSSGTAYTYEQYF.

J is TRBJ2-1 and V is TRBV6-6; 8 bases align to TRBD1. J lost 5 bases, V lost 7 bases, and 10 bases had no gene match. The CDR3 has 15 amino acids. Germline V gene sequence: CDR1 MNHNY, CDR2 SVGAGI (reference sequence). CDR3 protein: CASISRDRSNNEQFF. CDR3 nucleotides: TGTGCCAGCATCTCCCGGGACAGGAGTAACAATGAGCAGTTCTTC.

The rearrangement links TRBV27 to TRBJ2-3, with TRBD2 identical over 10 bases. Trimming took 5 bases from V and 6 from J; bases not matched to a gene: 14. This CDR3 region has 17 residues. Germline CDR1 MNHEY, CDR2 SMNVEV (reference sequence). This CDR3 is CASSPFRLAGEVDTQYF. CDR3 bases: TGTGCCAGCAGTCCGTTCCGGCTAGCGGGAGAAGTCGATACGCAGTATTTT.

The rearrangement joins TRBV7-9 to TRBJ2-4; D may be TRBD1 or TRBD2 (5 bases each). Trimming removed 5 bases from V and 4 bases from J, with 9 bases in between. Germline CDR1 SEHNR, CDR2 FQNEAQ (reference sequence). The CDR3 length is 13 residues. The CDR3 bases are TGTGCCAGCAGCCGGGACGGTAAAAACATTCAGTACTTC. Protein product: CASSRDGKNIQYF.

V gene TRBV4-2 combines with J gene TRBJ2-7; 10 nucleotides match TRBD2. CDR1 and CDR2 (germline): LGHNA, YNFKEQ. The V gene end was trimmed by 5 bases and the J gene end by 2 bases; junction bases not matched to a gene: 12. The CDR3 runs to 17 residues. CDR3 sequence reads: CASSLARSLAGAYEQYF. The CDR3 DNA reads TGTGCCAGCAGCTTAGCTCGTAGTCTAGCGGGAGCCTACGAGCAGTACTTC.

The CDR3 is CASSYSRNGDGYTF. As DNA, the CDR3 is TGTGCCAGCAGTTACTCGAGAAACGGTGATGGCTACACCTTC. This rearrangement joins TRBV6-5 to TRBJ1-2; D is ambiguous. This CDR3 spans 14 amino acids. Deletions cut 0 bases from V and 6 bases from J, with 11 bases between. The germline CDR1 and CDR2 sequences are MNHEY and SVGAGI.

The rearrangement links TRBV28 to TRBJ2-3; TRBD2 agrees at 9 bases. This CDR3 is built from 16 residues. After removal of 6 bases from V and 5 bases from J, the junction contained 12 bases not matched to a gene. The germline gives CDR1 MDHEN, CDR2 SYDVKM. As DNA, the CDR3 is TGTGCCAGCAGCATACTAGCGGGCCTAGACAGAGATACGCAGTATTTT. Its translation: CASSILAGLDRDTQYF.

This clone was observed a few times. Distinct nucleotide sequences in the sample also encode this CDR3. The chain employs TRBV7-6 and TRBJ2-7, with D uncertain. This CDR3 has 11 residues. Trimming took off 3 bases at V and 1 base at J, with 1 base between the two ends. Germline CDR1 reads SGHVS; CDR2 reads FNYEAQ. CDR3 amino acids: CASSFSYEQYF. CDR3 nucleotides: TGTGCCAGCAGCTTTTCCTACGAGCAGTACTTC.

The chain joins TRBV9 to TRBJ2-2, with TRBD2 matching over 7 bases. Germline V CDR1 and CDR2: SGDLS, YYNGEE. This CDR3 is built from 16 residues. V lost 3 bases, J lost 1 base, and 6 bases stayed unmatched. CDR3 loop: CASSAAGLGNTGELFF. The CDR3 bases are TGTGCCAGCAGCGCAGCAGGACTAGGGAACACCGGGGAGCTGTTTTTT.

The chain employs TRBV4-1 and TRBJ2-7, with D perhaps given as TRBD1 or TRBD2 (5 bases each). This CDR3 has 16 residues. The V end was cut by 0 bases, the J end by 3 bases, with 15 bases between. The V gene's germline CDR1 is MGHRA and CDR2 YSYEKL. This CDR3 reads CASSQERDQKHYEQYF. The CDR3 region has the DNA TGCGCCAGCAGCCAAGAACGGGACCAAAAGCACTACGAGCAGTACTTC.

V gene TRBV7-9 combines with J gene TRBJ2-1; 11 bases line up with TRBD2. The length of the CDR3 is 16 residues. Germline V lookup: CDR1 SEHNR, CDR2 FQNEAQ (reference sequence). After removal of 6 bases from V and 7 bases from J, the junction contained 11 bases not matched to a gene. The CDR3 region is CASSSPLAGGVNEQFF. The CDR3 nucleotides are TGTGCCAGCAGTTCCCCTTTAGCGGGAGGGGTGAATGAGCAGTTCTTC.

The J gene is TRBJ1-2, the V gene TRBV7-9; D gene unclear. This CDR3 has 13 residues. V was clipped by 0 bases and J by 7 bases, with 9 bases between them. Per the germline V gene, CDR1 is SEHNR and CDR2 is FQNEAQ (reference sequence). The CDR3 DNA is TGTGCCAGCAGCTTAGCGGACGGGGTTGGCTACACCTTC. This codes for CASSLADGVGYTF.

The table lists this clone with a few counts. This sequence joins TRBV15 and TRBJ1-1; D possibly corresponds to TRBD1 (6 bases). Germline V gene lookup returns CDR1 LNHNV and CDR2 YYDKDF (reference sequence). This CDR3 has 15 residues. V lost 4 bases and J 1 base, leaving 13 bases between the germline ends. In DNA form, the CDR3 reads TGTGCCACCAGCACCAAACAAGGGGGGAACACTGAAGCTTTCTTT. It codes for CATSTKQGGNTEAFF.

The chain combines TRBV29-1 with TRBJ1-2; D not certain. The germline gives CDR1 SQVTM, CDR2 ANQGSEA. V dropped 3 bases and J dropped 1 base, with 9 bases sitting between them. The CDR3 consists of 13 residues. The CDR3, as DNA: TGCAGCGTTGATTGGCAGAGTAACTATGGCTACACCTTC. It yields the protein CSVDWQSNYGYTF. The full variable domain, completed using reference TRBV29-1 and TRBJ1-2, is SAVISQKPSRDICQRGTSLTIQCQVDSQVTMMFWYRQQPGQSLTLIATANQGSEATYESGFVIDKFPISRPNLTFSTLTVSNMSPEDSSIYLCSVDWQSNYGYTFGSGTRLTVV.